The rows below give T cell receptor beta chains drawn from one sample of a study of blood T cell repertoires in COVID-19. Sequencing was performed with immunoSEQ multiplex PCR; in TCRdb, only in-frame clones are kept and a portion is missing. The sample contains roughly 6,700 clones, over 75% of which appear only once. Sequenced: peripheral blood. All receptors come from a human donor in a cohort sampled during active COVID-19. The CDR3 runs from the conserved cysteine through the conserved F or W. The D gene is left open where the match is weak. The size field is filled for only some rows; it gives once, few, many or a size class.

>.|TRBV9|TRBD1|TRBJ2-5
CASSGTGGFETQYF
TGTGCCAGCAGCGGGACAGGGGGCTTCGAGACCCAGTACTTC
>.|TRBV24-1|TRBD2|TRBJ2-6
CATSDSFRAGGSGANVLTF
TGTGCCACCAGTGATTCCTTTAGAGCGGGGGGTTCAGGGGCCAACGTCCTGACTTTC
>.|TRBV11-3|.|TRBJ2-2
CASSSSWGEYTGELFF
TGTGCCAGCAGCTCCTCTTGGGGAGAATACACCGGGGAGCTGTTTTTT
>.|TRBV29-1|TRBD2|TRBJ2-7
CSVQTAGGTREQYF
TGCAGCGTTCAGACAGCGGGAGGGACCCGCGAGCAGTACTTC
>few|TRBV5-5|.|TRBJ1-3
CASSPRVSNSGNTIYF
TGTGCCAGCAGCCCGCGGGTTTCGAACTCTGGAAACACCATATATTTT
>.|TRBV6-5|TRBD2|TRBJ2-3
CASRLIAGGPHTQYF
TGTGCCAGCAGGCTAATAGCGGGAGGGCCTCATACGCAGTATTTT
>.|TRBV23-1|.|TRBJ2-7
CASSQSGGARYEQYF
TGCGCCAGCAGTCAATCGGGGGGGGCGAGGTACGAGCAGTACTTC
>.|TRBV7-8|TRBD2|TRBJ2-5
CASSRGRTSQETQYF
TGTGCCAGCAGCCGAGGGAGGACTAGCCAAGAGACCCAGTACTTC
>.|TRBV19|TRBD1|TRBJ2-7
CASSIGTGPYEQYF
TGTGCCAGTAGTATCGGGACAGGGCCCTACGAGCAGTACTTC
>.|TRBV7-9|.|TRBJ1-2
CASSSRNPNYGYTF
TGTGCCAGCAGCTCCAGGAACCCTAACTATGGCTACACCTTC
>.|TRBV6-6|.|TRBJ1-1
CASTPAGLHTEAFF
TGTGCCAGCACCCCCGCGGGGTTGCACACTGAAGCTTTCTTT
>.|TRBV7-2|TRBD1|TRBJ1-1
CASSLMRQGAFF
TGTGCCAGCAGCTTAATGAGACAGGGTGCTTTCTTT
>.|TRBV7-6|TRBD2|TRBJ2-3
CASSLTSGGQGHTQYF
TGTGCCAGCAGCTTAACTAGCGGGGGCCAGGGGCATACGCAGTATTTT
>.|TRBV4-1|.|TRBJ2-7
CASSQETGNPEQYF
TGCGCCAGCAGCCAAGAGACAGGAAATCCCGAGCAGTACTTC
>.|TRBV5-6|.|TRBJ1-1
CASSLGSVDTEAFF
TGTGCCAGCAGCCTAGGAAGTGTGGACACTGAAGCTTTCTTT